One sample yielded the 27 T cell receptor beta chains listed below, sequenced in a study of shared T cell receptors in the human thymus. Profiling relied on immunoSEQ multiplex PCR, and the TCRdb table lists in-frame clones only, not all of them. The table includes hundreds of thousands of clones, 88% detected once. These same data were also listed under a study on human thymus T cells.

Sample: thymocytes. These receptors were taken from a boy younger than two with a congenital heart defect.

The chain uses TRBV6-1 and TRBJ2-7, with D perhaps matching TRBD1 (5 bases). This CDR3 is built from 16 residues. Germline loops: CDR1 MNHNS, CDR2 SASEGT. Trimming removed 0 bases from V and 2 bases from J, with 14 bases in between. The DNA of the CDR3 is TGTGCCAGCAGTGAAGCTGCAGGGAAAGGGGCCTACGAGCAGTACTTC. Protein: CASSEAAGKGAYEQYF.

The chain employs TRBV5-4 and TRBJ2-2, with 8 nucleotides matching TRBD2. Germline V CDR1 and CDR2: SGHNT, YYREEE (reference sequence). The CDR3 has 16 amino acids. V lost 1 base and J lost 5; bases outside the gene matches: 7. CDR3 in amino acids: CASSLWGSGITGELFF. The CDR3 coding sequence is TGTGCCAGCAGCTTGTGGGGTAGCGGGATTACCGGGGAGCTGTTTTTT.

This chain joins TRBV29-1 and TRBJ2-1, with 9 bases aligning to TRBD2. This CDR3 contains 14 residues. After removal of 2 bases from V and 2 bases from J, the junction contained 1 base not matched to a gene. Looked up from germline, CDR1 is SQVTM and CDR2 is ANQGSEA. CDR3 DNA sequence: TGCAGCGTTGAACAGCGGGAGGCCTACAATGAGCAGTTCTTC. Protein: CSVEQREAYNEQFF.

This clone was seen a single time. The rearrangement uses TRBV6-1 and TRBJ2-7; 9 bases fit TRBD2. Trimming cost V 0 bases and J 6 bases; bases outside gene matches: 3. CDR1 and CDR2 (germline): MNHNS, SASEGT. The CDR3 has 14 amino acids. The CDR3: CASSEAPSGIEQYF. In DNA form, the CDR3 reads TGTGCCAGCAGTGAAGCGCCTAGCGGGATCGAGCAGTACTTC.

V gene TRBV2 combines with J gene TRBJ2-5; TRBD2 matches at 10 bases. Germline V gene data show CDR1 as SNHLY and CDR2 as FYNNEI. The CDR3 contains 19 residues. The junction had 13 bases not matched to a gene; V was cut back by 0 bases and J by 3 bases. The CDR3: CASSEALPLAGAWEETQYF. The CDR3, as DNA: TGTGCCAGCAGTGAAGCGCTTCCTCTAGCGGGAGCGTGGGAAGAGACCCAGTACTTC.

This clone showed up just a few times. This chain joins TRBV10-3 and TRBJ2-3; 9 bases line up with TRBD2. The CDR3 loop spans 16 amino acids. The ends lost 0 bases at V and 5 bases at J; junction bases unmatched: 6. Germline V gene lookup returns CDR1 ENHRY and CDR2 SYGVKD. CDR3 coding DNA: TGTGCCATCAGTGAGTCGGGCGGGAGGGCGATAGATACGCAGTATTTT. Its translation: CAISESGGRAIDTQYF.

This chain links TRBV10-3 with TRBJ2-7; TRBD1 agrees at 8 bases. The J segment lost 2 bases and the V segment lost 3 bases, leaving 6 bases of the junction unmatched. The CDR3 loop spans 15 amino acids. Per germline, CDR1 ENHRY and CDR2 SYGVKD. CDR3 DNA: TGTGCCATCAGTGATAAAGGACAGGGCCCCTACGAGCAGTACTTC. Its translation is CAISDKGQGPYEQYF.

V gene TRBV25-1 combines with J gene TRBJ2-1, with D maybe TRBD1 (5 bases). CDR3 length: 13 residues. The ends were cut back, 3 bases at V and 9 bases at J, with 12 bases in the middle. The V gene's germline CDR1 is MGHDK and CDR2 SYGVNS. CDR3 protein: CASSDPSRGEQFF. CDR3 coding DNA: TGTGCCAGCAGTGACCCTTCTAGGGGTGAGCAGTTCTTC.

This clone was recorded once. The chain has TRBV5-6 and TRBJ1-4, with D perhaps TRBD1 (6 bases). Trimming shortened V by 7 bases and J by 0 bases, and 22 bases separated the two germline ends. CDR1 SGHDT and CDR2 YYEEEE come from the germline V gene. This CDR3 is 18 amino acids long. The CDR3 protein is CASRQTGPDITTNEKLFF. CDR3 in DNA: TGTGCCAGCCGTCAGACAGGACCCGATATCACAACTAATGAAAAACTGTTTTTT.

The gene calls are TRBV25-1 and TRBJ2-3, with TRBD2 identical over 11 bases. CDR1 MGHDK and CDR2 SYGVNS come from the germline V gene. The CDR3 loop spans 17 amino acids. Trimming cost V 2 bases and J 3 bases; bases outside gene matches: 7. CDR3: CASSELTPSGRTDTQYF. In nucleotides, the CDR3 is TGTGCCAGCAGTGAACTAACGCCTAGCGGGAGGACAGATACGCAGTATTTT.

This clone was counted once. The rearrangement joins TRBV27 to TRBJ2-3, with D maybe TRBD1 (5 bases). Germline CDR1 MNHEY, CDR2 SMNVEV (reference sequence). V lost 1 base and J lost 4, with 12 bases in between. The CDR3 length is 15 residues. The DNA for the CDR3 is TGTGCCAGCAGTTTATTCCCCCCCAGGGCAGATACGCAGTATTTT. It is translated as CASSLFPPRADTQYF.

The chain recombines TRBV5-1 with TRBJ2-7; 7 positions agree with TRBD1. CDR3 length equals 18 residues. V was clipped by 3 bases and J by 7 bases; unmatched bases: 22. Germline lookup yields CDR1 SGHRS and CDR2 YFSETQ. DNA of the CDR3: TGCGCCAGCAGCTACAACATCGGACAGGTCCGTGGGGTATCGGAGCAGTACTTC. Translation gives CASSYNIGQVRGVSEQYF.

This clone was recorded once. This sequence joins TRBV1 and TRBJ2-1; the tabulated D call, TRBD2, remains unverified against the DNA. TRBV1 is a pseudogene locus. The CDR3 runs to 15 residues. The CDR3, as DNA: TGCACCAGCAGCCAACGACTAGTCCCCTACAATGAGCAGTTCTTC. It codes for CTSSQRLVPYNEQFF.

The rearrangement uses TRBV2 and TRBJ1-5, with 10 bases matching TRBD1. The V segment lost 3 bases and the J segment 1 base; nucleotides outside the gene matches: 3. Germline CDR1 and CDR2: SNHLY and FYNNEI. CDR3 size: 16 residues. CDR3 bases: TGTGCCAGCAGTGACGGACAGGGGGAAAGCAATCAGCCCCAGCATTTT. Protein sequence: CASSDGQGESNQPQHF.

V usage is TRBV6-1 and J usage is TRBJ2-7; possible D gene TRBD2, 6 bases. V shed 4 bases and J shed 0 bases, with 10 bases lying between them. Germline values: CDR1 MNHNS, CDR2 SASEGT. CDR3 size: 14 residues. CDR3 sequence reads: CASSVCGDSYEQYF. The CDR3, as DNA: TGTGCCAGCAGTGTGTGCGGGGACTCCTACGAGCAGTACTTC.

The chain combines TRBV5-1 with TRBJ2-3; tentatively, D is TRBD1 (6 bases). The V end was cut by 4 bases, the J end by 5 bases, with 14 bases between. The CDR3 runs to 14 residues. Germline V CDR1 and CDR2: SGHRS, YFSETQ. CDR3 residues: CASSHRDSGDTQYF. CDR3 DNA sequence: TGCGCCAGCAGCCACAGGGATTCAGGAGATACGCAGTATTTT. The variable domain in full, completed from reference TRBV5-1 and TRBJ2-3, reads KAGVTQTPRYLIKTRGQQVTLSCSPISGHRSVSWYQQTPGQGLQFLFEYFSETQRNKGNFPGRFSGRQFSNSRSEMNVSTLELGDSALYLCASSHRDSGDTQYFGPGTRLTVL.

The chain has TRBV5-1 and TRBJ2-2, with TRBD2 matching over 8 bases. Germline lookup yields CDR1 SGHRS and CDR2 YFSETQ. The CDR3 extends over 17 amino acids. V was clipped by 0 bases and J by 5 bases; unmatched bases: 9. DNA for the CDR3: TGCGCCAGCAGCTTGGAACCGGGACTAGGAGGTACCGGGGAGCTGTTTTTT. Translated, it gives CASSLEPGLGGTGELFF. Based on the CDR3 plus reference TRBV5-1 and TRBJ2-2, the full variable domain is KAGVTQTPRYLIKTRGQQVTLSCSPISGHRSVSWYQQTPGQGLQFLFEYFSETQRNKGNFPGRFSGRQFSNSRSEMNVSTLELGDSALYLCASSLEPGLGGTGELFFGEGSRLTVL.

This chain links TRBV7-2 with TRBJ2-7; the match to TRBD2 covers 13 bases. This CDR3 has 15 residues. In germline, CDR1 is SGHTA, CDR2 FQGNSA. The junction had 8 bases not matched to a gene; V was cut back by 5 bases and J by 7 bases. CDR3 sequence: CASSPSRLAGGEQYF. The CDR3 DNA follows: TGTGCCAGCAGCCCCTCACGACTAGCGGGGGGAGAGCAGTACTTC.

The rearrangement uses TRBV14 and TRBJ2-7; 7 positions match TRBD2. V gave up 0 bases and J gave up 2 bases; unmatched junction bases: 7. The CDR3 loop spans 16 amino acids. Germline V lookup: CDR1 SGHDN, CDR2 FVKESK. CDR3 region: CASSQDQAGITYEQYF. CDR3 bases: TGTGCCAGCAGCCAAGATCAAGCGGGGATAACCTACGAGCAGTACTTC.

CDR3 region: CASSPRQGANGELFF. In DNA, the CDR3 is TGTGCCAGCAGCCCCAGACAGGGGGCCAACGGGGAGCTGTTTTTT. The V call is TRBV11-1, the J call TRBJ2-2; TRBD1 agrees at 10 bases. CDR1 SGHAT and CDR2 FQDESV come from the germline V gene (reference sequence). The CDR3 extends over 15 amino acids. Trimming took 5 bases from V and 7 from J; bases not matched to a gene: 7. The full variable domain, in which reference TRBV11-1 and TRBJ2-2 provide the parts outside the CDR3, is EAEVAQSPRYKITEKSQAVAFWCDPISGHATLYWYRQILGQGPELLVQFQDESVVDDSQLPKDRFSAERLKGVDSTLKIQPAELGDSAMYLCASSPRQGANGELFFGEGSRLTVL.

The J gene is TRBJ1-4, the V gene TRBV6-1; 7 nucleotides agree with TRBD1. V shed 1 base, J shed 5 bases, and the junction held 10 bases outside the gene matches. Germline V gives CDR1 MNHNS, CDR2 SASEGT. The CDR3 is 17 residues long. The CDR3 DNA sequence: TGTGCCAGCAGTGAAGAGAACCGGGACAGCATAAATGAAAAACTGTTTTTT. It specifies CASSEENRDSINEKLFF.

This chain links TRBV11-2 with TRBJ2-3, with 8 bases that match TRBD1. Germline V gene lookup returns CDR1 SGHAT and CDR2 FQNNGV. Unmatched junction bases numbered 15, after V lost 0 bases and J lost 4 bases. The CDR3 length is 19 residues. The CDR3 DNA reads TGTGCCAGCAGCTTAGATAGGGGCCGGGGCAGGGGGCGCCCAGATACGCAGTATTTT. Translated, it gives CASSLDRGRGRGRPDTQYF. Filled out from reference TRBV11-2 and TRBJ2-3, the complete variable domain reads EAGVAQSPRYKIIEKRQSVAFWCNPISGHATLYWYQQILGQGPKLLIQFQNNGVVDDSQLPKDRFSAERLKGVDSTLKIQPAKLEDSAVYLCASSLDRGRGRGRPDTQYFGPGTRLTVL.

This chain links TRBV11-2 with TRBJ2-7; a weak D match, TRBD2 (7 bases). CDR1 is SGHAT and CDR2 is FQNNGV in the germline V gene. The CDR3 is made up of 15 amino acids. V was clipped by 5 bases and J by 7 bases, with 21 bases between them. In DNA, the CDR3 is TGTGCCAGCAGCCCGAGGGGGGAGGGTCTGCGAGAGCAGTACTTC. Amino acid sequence: CASSPRGEGLREQYF.

The chain recombines TRBV11-2 with TRBJ2-7; 8 bases are shared with TRBD2. Germline V gene data show CDR1 as SGHAT and CDR2 as FQNNGV. J was trimmed by 4 bases and V by 2 bases; bases with no gene match: 7. This CDR3 has 15 residues. The CDR3 spells CASSLSRSGGYEQYF. The CDR3 bases are TGTGCCAGCAGCTTAAGCCGGAGCGGGGGATACGAGCAGTACTTC.

The CDR3 loop is CASSPFPGRAYEQYF. The CDR3 DNA reads TGTGCCAGCAGTCCCTTTCCCGGGAGGGCCTACGAGCAGTACTTC. V gene TRBV28 combines with J gene TRBJ2-7, with 8 positions matching TRBD2. Germline loops: CDR1 MDHEN, CDR2 SYDVKM. The CDR3 covers 15 residues. The V gene end was trimmed by 5 bases and the J gene end by 2 bases; junction bases not matched to a gene: 8.

This chain joins TRBV4-2 and TRBJ1-5; maybe TRBD1 (5 bases). CDR1 and CDR2 (germline): LGHNA, YNFKEQ. V was cut by 0 bases and J by 9 bases, with 15 bases left in between. The CDR3 covers 15 residues. The CDR3 reads CASSQEFAGSRPQHF. Here the CDR3 DNA reads TGTGCCAGCAGCCAAGAATTCGCAGGGTCCCGGCCCCAGCATTTT.

The genes are TRBV5-1 and TRBJ2-4; 9 nucleotides align to TRBD1. After removal of 4 bases from V and 2 bases from J, the junction contained 10 bases not matched to a gene. The CDR3 covers 17 residues. Germline lookup yields CDR1 SGHRS and CDR2 YFSETQ. The DNA of the CDR3 is TGCGCCAGCAGCCTGGCCGGGACAGGGAGTACCAAAAACATTCAGTACTTC. It encodes CASSLAGTGSTKNIQYF. The variable domain in full, completed from reference TRBV5-1 and TRBJ2-4, reads KAGVTQTPRYLIKTRGQQVTLSCSPISGHRSVSWYQQTPGQGLQFLFEYFSETQRNKGNFPGRFSGRQFSNSRSEMNVSTLELGDSALYLCASSLAGTGSTKNIQYFGAGTRLSVL.